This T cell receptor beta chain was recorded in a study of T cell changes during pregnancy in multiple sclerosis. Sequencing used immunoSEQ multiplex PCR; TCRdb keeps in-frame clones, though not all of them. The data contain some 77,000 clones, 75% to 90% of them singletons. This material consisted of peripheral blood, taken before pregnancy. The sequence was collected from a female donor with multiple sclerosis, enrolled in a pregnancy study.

The CDR3 DNA is TGTGCCAGCAGCGTAAGCCCCGGGTATGGCTACACCTTC. Translating gives CASSVSPGYGYTF. The rearrangement uses TRBV9 and TRBJ1-2; D unresolved. Germline V lookup: CDR1 SGDLS, CDR2 YYNGEE. Trimming left V 1 base short and J 5 bases short, with 9 bases between. This CDR3 is built from 13 residues.